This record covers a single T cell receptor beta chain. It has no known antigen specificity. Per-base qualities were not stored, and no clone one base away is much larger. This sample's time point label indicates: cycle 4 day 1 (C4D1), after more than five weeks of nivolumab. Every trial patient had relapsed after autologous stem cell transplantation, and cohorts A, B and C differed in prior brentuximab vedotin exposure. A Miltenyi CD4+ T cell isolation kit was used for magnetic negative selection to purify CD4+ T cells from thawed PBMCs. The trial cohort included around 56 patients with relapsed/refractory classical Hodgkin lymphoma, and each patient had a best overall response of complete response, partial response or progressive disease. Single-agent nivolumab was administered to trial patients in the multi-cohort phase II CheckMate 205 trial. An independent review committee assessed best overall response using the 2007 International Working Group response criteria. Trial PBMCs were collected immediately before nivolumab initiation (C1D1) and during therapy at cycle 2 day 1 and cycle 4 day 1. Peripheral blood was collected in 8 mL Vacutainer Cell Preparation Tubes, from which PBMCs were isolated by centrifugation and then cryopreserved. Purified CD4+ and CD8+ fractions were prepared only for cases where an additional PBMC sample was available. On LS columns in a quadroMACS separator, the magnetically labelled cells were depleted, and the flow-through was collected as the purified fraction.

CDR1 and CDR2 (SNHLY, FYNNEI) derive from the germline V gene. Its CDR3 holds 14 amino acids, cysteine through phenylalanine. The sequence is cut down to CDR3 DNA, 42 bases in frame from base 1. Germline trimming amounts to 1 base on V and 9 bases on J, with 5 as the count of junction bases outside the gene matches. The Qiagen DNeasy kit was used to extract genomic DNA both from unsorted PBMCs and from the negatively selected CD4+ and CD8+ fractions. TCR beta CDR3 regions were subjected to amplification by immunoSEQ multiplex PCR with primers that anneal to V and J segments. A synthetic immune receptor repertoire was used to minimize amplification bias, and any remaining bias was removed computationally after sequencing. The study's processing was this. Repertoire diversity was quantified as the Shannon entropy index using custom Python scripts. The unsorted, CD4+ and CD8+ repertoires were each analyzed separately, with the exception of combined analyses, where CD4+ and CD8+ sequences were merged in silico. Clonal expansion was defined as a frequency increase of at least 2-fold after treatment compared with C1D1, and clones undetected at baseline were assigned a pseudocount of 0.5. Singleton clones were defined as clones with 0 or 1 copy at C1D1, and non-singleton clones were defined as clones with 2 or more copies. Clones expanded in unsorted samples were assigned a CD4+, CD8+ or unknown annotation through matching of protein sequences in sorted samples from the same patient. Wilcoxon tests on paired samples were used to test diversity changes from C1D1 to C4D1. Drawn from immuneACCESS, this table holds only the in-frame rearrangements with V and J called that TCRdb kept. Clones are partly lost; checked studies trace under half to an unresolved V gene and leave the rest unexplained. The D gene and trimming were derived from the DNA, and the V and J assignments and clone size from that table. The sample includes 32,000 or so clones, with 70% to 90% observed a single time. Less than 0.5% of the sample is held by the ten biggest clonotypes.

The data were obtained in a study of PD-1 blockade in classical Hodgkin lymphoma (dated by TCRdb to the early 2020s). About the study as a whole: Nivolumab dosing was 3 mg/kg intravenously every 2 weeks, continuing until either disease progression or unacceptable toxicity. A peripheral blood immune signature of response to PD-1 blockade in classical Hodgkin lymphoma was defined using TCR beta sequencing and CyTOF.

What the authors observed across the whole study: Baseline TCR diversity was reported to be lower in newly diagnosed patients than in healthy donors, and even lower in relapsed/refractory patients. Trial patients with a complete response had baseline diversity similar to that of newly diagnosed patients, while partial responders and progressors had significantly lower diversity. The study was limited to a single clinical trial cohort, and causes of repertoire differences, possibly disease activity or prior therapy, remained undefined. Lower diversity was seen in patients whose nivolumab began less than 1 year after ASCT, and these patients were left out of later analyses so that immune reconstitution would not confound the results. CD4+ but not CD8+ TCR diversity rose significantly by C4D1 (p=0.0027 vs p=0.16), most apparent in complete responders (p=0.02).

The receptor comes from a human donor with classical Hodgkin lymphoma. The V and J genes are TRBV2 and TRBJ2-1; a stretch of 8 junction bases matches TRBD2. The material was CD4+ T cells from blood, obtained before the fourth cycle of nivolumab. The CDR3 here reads CASSEVSGLGEQFF. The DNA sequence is TGTGCCAGCAGTGAAGTCTCGGGACTAGGTGAGCAGTTCTTC.